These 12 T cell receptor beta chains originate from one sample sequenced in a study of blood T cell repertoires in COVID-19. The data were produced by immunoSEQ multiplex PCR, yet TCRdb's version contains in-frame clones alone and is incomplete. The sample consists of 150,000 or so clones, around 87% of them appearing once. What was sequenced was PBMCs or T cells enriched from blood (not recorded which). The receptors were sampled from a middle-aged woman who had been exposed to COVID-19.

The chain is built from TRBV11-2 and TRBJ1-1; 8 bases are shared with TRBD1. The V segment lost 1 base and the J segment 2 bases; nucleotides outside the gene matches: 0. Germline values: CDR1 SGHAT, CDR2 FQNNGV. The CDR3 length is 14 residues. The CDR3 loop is CASSLAGGNTEAFF. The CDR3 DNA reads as TGTGCCAGCAGCTTAGCAGGGGGCAACACTGAAGCTTTCTTT.

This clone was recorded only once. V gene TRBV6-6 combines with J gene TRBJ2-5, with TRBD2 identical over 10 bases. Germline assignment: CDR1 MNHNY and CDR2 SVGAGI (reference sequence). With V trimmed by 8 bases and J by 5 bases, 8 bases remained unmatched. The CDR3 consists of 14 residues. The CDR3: CASRSGGSGETQYF. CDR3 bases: TGTGCCAGCCGTAGCGGGGGGTCAGGGGAGACCCAGTACTTC.

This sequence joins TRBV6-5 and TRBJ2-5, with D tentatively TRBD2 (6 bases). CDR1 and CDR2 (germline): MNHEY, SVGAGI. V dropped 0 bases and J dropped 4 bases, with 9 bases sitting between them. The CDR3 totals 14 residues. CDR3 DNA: TGTGCCAGCAGTTACTCTCGGGGGTCAGAGACCCAGTACTTC. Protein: CASSYSRGSETQYF.

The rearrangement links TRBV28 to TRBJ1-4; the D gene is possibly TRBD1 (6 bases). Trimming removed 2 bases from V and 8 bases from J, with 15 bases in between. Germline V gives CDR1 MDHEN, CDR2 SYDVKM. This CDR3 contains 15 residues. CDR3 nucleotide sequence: TGTGCCAGCAGTTTACTTACAGGGTTAGGGGAAAAACTGTTTTTT. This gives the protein CASSLLTGLGEKLFF.

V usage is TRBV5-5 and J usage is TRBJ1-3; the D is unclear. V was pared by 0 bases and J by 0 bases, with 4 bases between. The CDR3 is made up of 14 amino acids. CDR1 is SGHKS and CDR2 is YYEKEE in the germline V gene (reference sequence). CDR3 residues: CASSLGDSGNTIYF. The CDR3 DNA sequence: TGTGCCAGCAGCTTGGGCGACTCTGGAAACACCATATATTTT.

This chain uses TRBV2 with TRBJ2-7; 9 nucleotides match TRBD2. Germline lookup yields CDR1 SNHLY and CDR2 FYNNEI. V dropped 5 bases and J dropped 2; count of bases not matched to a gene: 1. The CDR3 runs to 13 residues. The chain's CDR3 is CASSWTSAYEQYF. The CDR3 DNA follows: TGTGCCAGCAGTTGGACTAGCGCCTACGAGCAGTACTTC.

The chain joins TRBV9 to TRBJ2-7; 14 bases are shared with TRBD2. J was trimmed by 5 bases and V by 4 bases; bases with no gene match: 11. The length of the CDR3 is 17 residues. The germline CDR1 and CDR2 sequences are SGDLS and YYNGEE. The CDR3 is CASSPQGGTSGRDEQYF. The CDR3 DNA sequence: TGTGCCAGCAGCCCTCAGGGGGGGACTAGCGGGAGAGACGAGCAGTACTTC.

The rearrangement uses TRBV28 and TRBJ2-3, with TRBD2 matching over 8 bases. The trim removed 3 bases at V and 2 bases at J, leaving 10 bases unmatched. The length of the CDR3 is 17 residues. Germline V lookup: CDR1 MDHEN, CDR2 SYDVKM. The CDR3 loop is CASSFLGTRGPTDTQYF. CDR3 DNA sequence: TGTGCCAGCAGTTTCCTCGGGACTAGAGGACCCACAGATACGCAGTATTTT.

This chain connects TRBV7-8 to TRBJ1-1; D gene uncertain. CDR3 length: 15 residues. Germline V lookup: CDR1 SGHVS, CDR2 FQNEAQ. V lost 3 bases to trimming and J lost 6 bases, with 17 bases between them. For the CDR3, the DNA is TGTGCCAGCAGCTTTTTGGTAATTACGGGAGCTGAAGCTTTCTTT. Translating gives CASSFLVITGAEAFF.

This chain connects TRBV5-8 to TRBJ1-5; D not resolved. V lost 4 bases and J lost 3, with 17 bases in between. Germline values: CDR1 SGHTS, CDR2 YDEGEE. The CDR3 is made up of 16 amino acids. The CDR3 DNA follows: TGTGCCAGCAGCCTTGCACCCATTACCTACAATCAGCCCCAGCATTTT. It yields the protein CASSLAPITYNQPQHF.

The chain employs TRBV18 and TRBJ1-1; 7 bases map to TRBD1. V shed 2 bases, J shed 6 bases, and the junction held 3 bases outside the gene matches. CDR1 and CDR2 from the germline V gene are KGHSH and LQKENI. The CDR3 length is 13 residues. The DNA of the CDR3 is TGTGCCAGCTCACCAAGGGGGCACGCTGAAGCTTTCTTT. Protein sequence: CASSPRGHAEAFF.

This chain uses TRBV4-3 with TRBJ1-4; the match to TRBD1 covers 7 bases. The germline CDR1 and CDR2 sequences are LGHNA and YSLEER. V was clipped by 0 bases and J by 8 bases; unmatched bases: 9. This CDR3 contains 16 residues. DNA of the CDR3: TGCGCCAGCAGCCAAGACTCCCGGACAGGACGGGAAAAACTGTTTTTT. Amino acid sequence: CASSQDSRTGREKLFF.